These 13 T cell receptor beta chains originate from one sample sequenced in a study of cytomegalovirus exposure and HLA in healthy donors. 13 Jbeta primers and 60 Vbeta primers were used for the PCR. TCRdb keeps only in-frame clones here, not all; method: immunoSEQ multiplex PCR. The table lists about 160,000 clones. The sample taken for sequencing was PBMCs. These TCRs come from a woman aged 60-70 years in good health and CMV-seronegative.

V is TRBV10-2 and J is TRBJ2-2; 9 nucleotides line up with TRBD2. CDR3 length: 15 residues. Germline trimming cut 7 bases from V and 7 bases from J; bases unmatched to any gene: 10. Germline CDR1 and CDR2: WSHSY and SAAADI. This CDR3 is CASTGGRDEGGELFF. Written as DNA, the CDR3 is TGCGCCAGCACGGGCGGGAGGGACGAGGGCGGGGAGCTGTTTTTT.

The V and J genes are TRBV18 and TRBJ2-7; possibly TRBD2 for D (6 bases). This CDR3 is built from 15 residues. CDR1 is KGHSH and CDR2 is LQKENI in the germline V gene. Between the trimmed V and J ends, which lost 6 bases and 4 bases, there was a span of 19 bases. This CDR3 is CASSPLGGGIYEQYF. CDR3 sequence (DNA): TGTGCCAGCTCCCCATTGGGGGGTGGTATTTACGAGCAGTACTTC. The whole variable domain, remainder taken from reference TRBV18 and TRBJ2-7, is NAGVMQNPRHLVRRRGQEARLRCSPMKGHSHVYWYRQLPEEGLKFMVYLQKENIIDESGMPKERFSAEFPKEGPSILRIQQVVRGDSAAYFCASSPLGGGIYEQYFGPGTRLTVT.

CDR3 nucleotide sequence: TGTGCCAGCAGCCAAGATGGGAGGGTCGGTGGCAATCAGCCCCAGCATTTT. Protein sequence: CASSQDGRVGGNQPQHF. This rearrangement joins TRBV4-2 to TRBJ1-5; no clear D gene. CDR1 LGHNA and CDR2 YNFKEQ come from the germline V gene. V dropped 0 bases and J dropped 2 bases, with 14 bases sitting between them. This CDR3 has 17 residues.

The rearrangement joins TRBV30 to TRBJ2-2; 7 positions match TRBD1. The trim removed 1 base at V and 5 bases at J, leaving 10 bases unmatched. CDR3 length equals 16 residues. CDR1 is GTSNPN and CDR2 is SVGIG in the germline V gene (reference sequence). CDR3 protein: CAWSAAKGAGTGELFF. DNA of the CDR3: TGTGCCTGGAGTGCGGCGAAGGGGGCGGGTACCGGGGAGCTGTTTTTT.

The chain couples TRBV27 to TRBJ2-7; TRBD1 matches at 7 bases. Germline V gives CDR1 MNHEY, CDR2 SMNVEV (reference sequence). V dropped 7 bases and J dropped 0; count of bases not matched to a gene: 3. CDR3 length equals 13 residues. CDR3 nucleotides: TGTGCCAGCAAGGGACAGAGCTCCTACGAGCAGTACTTC. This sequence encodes CASKGQSSYEQYF.

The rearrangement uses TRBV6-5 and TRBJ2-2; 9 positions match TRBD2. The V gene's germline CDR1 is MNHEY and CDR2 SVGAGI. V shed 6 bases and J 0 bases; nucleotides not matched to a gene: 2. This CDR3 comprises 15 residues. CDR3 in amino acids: CASRVAGANTGELFF. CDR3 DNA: TGTGCCAGCAGGGTAGCGGGGGCGAACACCGGGGAGCTGTTTTTT.

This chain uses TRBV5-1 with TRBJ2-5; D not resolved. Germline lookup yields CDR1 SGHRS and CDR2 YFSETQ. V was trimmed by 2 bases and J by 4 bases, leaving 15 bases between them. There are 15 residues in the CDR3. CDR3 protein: CASSLIGEARETQYF. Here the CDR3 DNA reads TGCGCCAGCAGCTTAATCGGCGAGGCCCGAGAGACCCAGTACTTC.

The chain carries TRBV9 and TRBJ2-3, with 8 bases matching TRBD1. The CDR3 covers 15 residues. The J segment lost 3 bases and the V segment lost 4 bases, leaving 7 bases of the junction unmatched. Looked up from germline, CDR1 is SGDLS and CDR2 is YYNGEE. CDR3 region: CASSPGQGGTDTQYF. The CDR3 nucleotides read TGTGCCAGCAGCCCCGGACAGGGCGGAACAGATACGCAGTATTTT.

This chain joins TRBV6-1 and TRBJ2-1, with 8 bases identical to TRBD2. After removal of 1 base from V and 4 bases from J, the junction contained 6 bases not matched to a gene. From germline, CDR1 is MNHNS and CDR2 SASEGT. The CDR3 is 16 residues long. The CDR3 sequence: CASSEGGTRSYNEQFF. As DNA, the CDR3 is TGTGCCAGCAGTGAAGGGGGGACTAGGAGTTACAATGAGCAGTTCTTC.

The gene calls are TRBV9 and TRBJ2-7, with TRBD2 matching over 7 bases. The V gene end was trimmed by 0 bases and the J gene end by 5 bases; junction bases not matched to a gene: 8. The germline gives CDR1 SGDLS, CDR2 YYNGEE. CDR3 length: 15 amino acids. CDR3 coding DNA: TGTGCCAGCAGCGTAGGGGGAGGGAAATGGGACGAGCAGTACTTC. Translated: CASSVGGGKWDEQYF.

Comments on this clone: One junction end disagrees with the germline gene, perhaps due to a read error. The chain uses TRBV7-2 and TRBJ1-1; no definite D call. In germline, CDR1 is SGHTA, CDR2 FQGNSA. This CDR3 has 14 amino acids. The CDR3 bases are TGTGCCAACAGCTACTCGCTCGGGAACACTGAAGCTTTCTTT. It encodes CANSYSLGNTEAFF.

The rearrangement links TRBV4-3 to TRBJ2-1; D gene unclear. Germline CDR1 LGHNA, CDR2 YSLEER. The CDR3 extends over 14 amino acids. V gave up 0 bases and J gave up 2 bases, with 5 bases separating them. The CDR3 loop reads CASSQDATYNEQFF. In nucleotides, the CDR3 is TGCGCCAGCAGCCAAGATGCTACCTACAATGAGCAGTTCTTC.

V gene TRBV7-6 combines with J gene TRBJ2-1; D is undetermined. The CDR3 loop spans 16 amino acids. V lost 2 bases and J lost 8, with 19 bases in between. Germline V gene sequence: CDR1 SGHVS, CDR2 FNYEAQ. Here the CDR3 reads CASSLLSRGPLYEQFF. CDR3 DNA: TGTGCCAGCAGCTTACTTTCCCGCGGCCCTTTATATGAGCAGTTCTTC.